These 27 T cell receptor beta chains originate from one sample sequenced in a study of T cell responses to AZD1222 COVID-19 vaccine. This table comes from immunoSEQ multiplex PCR, and its TCRdb copy is limited to in-frame clones, with some not included. This sample has about 120,000 clones, with about 90% found just once. Source: peripheral blood, taken on day 0 of AZD1222 vaccination. The receptors originated from an adult in good health.

The chain uses TRBV11-3 and TRBJ2-4, with 7 bases matching TRBD1. J gave up 0 bases and V 6 bases, and 8 bases lay outside the gene matches. The germline V gene has CDR1 SGHNT and CDR2 YENEEA. The CDR3 is 16 amino acids. CDR3 coding DNA: TGTGCCAGCAGTCCCGGACAGGCCCTAGCCAAAAACATTCAGTACTTC. Residues: CASSPGQALAKNIQYF.

There are a few counts of this clone. The V call is TRBV5-1, the J call TRBJ1-1; D ambiguous. The CDR3 contains 14 residues. The germline V and J ends were trimmed by 4 bases and 1 base, with 11 bases remaining between them. CDR1 is SGHRS and CDR2 is YFSETQ in the germline V gene. The CDR3 loop is CASSPTQTNTEAFF. Written as DNA, the CDR3 is TGCGCCAGCAGCCCGACGCAAACGAACACTGAAGCTTTCTTT. The variable domain in full, with the rest retrieved from reference TRBV5-1 and TRBJ1-1, is KAGVTQTPRYLIKTRGQQVTLSCSPISGHRSVSWYQQTPGQGLQFLFEYFSETQRNKGNFPGRFSGRQFSNSRSEMNVSTLELGDSALYLCASSPTQTNTEAFFGQGTRLTVV.

This rearrangement joins TRBV14 to TRBJ2-7; D unclear. V was trimmed by 3 bases and J by 1 base, leaving 7 bases between them. This CDR3 spans 13 amino acids. Germline V gives CDR1 SGHDN, CDR2 FVKESK. The CDR3 is CASSQAASYEQYF. For the CDR3, the DNA is TGTGCCAGCAGCCAGGCGGCGTCCTACGAGCAGTACTTC.

The chain couples TRBV6-5 to TRBJ1-2; D uncertain. The germline V gene encodes CDR1 MNHEY and CDR2 SVGAGI. The CDR3 length is 14 residues. V gave up 10 bases and J gave up 7 bases, with 22 bases separating them. CDR3 protein: CATSDGVDWRGYTF. As DNA, the CDR3 is TGTGCCACTTCAGACGGGGTTGACTGGCGTGGCTACACCTTC.

The chain couples TRBV10-2 to TRBJ2-3; 10 bases map to TRBD2. Germline CDR1 reads WSHSY; CDR2 reads SAAADI. The CDR3 consists of 14 residues. V lost 8 bases and J lost 4; bases outside the gene matches: 6. This chain's CDR3 is CASGLAGASDTQYF. The CDR3 DNA reads as TGCGCCAGCGGGCTAGCGGGAGCCTCAGATACGCAGTATTTT.

The rearrangement links TRBV11-2 to TRBJ1-2; TRBD1 agrees at 7 bases. V lost 4 bases to trimming and J lost 5 bases; unmatched junction nucleotides: 4. The CDR3 length is 13 residues. Per germline, CDR1 SGHAT and CDR2 FQNNGV. CDR3 nucleotide sequence: TGTGCCAGCAGCTCAGGGGGAGAGTATGGCTACACCTTC. Translated: CASSSGGEYGYTF. The full variable domain, rest sourced from reference TRBV11-2 and TRBJ1-2, is EAGVAQSPRYKIIEKRQSVAFWCNPISGHATLYWYQQILGQGPKLLIQFQNNGVVDDSQLPKDRFSAERLKGVDSTLKIQPAKLEDSAVYLCASSSGGEYGYTFGSGTRLTVV.

Here the CDR3 reads CASKGGADSYNEQFF. For the CDR3, the DNA is TGTGCCAGCAAGGGGGGGGCGGACTCCTACAATGAGCAGTTCTTC. The chain joins TRBV6-6 to TRBJ2-1, with D maybe TRBD2 (7 bases). Germline-derived CDR1 and CDR2 are MNHNY and SVGAGI (reference sequence). V was shortened by 7 bases and J by 0 bases, with 13 bases between the two germline ends. CDR3 length: 15 amino acids.

V and J are TRBV6-5 and TRBJ1-1; D is ambiguous. The germline V gene has CDR1 MNHEY and CDR2 SVGAGI. Between the trimmed V and J ends, which lost 6 bases and 4 bases, there was a span of 12 bases. The CDR3 has 13 residues. This CDR3 is CASSVVGGTEAFF. CDR3 DNA: TGTGCCAGCAGCGTCGTCGGTGGCACTGAAGCTTTCTTT.

The chain uses TRBV10-2 and TRBJ1-6; 7 positions match TRBD1. There are 15 residues in the CDR3. V shed 10 bases, J shed 10 bases, and the junction held 16 bases outside the gene matches. CDR1 WSHSY and CDR2 SAAADI come from the germline V gene. CDR3 in DNA: TGCGCCACCCTGGGATTACAGGGGAGATACTCACCCCTCCACTTT. This gives the protein CATLGLQGRYSPLHF.

The chain employs TRBV20-1 and TRBJ1-1, with no clear D. Per germline, CDR1 DFQATT and CDR2 SNEGSKA (reference sequence). The V gene lost 2 bases and the J gene lost 2 bases, with 3 bases spanning the gap. CDR3 size: 11 residues. CDR3 bases: TGCAGTGCTAGACAAAACACTGAAGCTTTCTTT. Its translation is CSARQNTEAFF.

This chain joins TRBV19 and TRBJ2-6; 8 bases fit TRBD2. The V gene end was trimmed by 4 bases and the J gene end by 0 bases; junction bases not matched to a gene: 5. Germline V gene data show CDR1 as LNHDA and CDR2 as SQIVND (reference sequence). The CDR3 has 17 residues. The CDR3 protein is CASSNGGRSSGANVLTF. The CDR3 DNA follows: TGTGCCAGTAGTAATGGCGGGAGGTCCTCTGGGGCCAACGTCCTGACTTTC.

The chain employs TRBV30 and TRBJ2-7; tentatively, D is TRBD1 or TRBD2 (5 bases each). The CDR3 is 15 residues long. V was cut by 1 base and J by 0 bases, with 13 bases left in between. Per the germline V gene, CDR1 is GTSNPN and CDR2 is SVGIG (reference sequence). The DNA of the CDR3 is TGTGCCTGGAGTGGAGGGACCCTTGGCTCCTACGAGCAGTACTTC. This encodes CAWSGGTLGSYEQYF.

V is TRBV29-1 and J is TRBJ2-1, with TRBD2 matching 14 bases. The J segment lost 7 bases and the V segment lost 4 bases, leaving 3 bases of the junction unmatched. Per germline, CDR1 SQVTM and CDR2 ANQGSEA. The length of the CDR3 is 14 residues. CDR3 protein: CSVGGTSGRNEQFF. The CDR3 nucleotides read TGCAGCGTTGGGGGGACTAGCGGGAGAAATGAGCAGTTCTTC.

The chain has TRBV24-1 and TRBJ2-7, with no clear D. The CDR3 spans 14 residues. Trimming shortened V by 12 bases and J by 2 bases, and 19 bases separated the two germline ends. From germline, CDR1 is KGHDR and CDR2 SFDVKD. CDR3 in DNA: TGTGCCGCCTTGTACAAAATCCCAGCCTACGAGCAGTACTTC. This translates into CAALYKIPAYEQYF.

The V and J genes are TRBV7-9 and TRBJ2-2; 8 bases are a match to TRBD2. The CDR3 consists of 18 residues. Germline V lookup: CDR1 SEHNR, CDR2 FQNEAQ (reference sequence). The ends lost 5 bases at V and 1 base at J; junction bases unmatched: 12. As DNA, the CDR3 is TGTGCCAGCAGCCGTCCCCTGACGGGAGGGCGGAACACCGGGGAGCTGTTTTTT. Amino acids: CASSRPLTGGRNTGELFF.

The chain recombines TRBV19 with TRBJ1-4, with D possibly matching TRBD1 (5 bases). CDR1 LNHDA and CDR2 SQIVND come from the germline V gene (reference sequence). With 5 bases removed from V and 6 bases from J, the gap between germline ends came to 22 bases. The CDR3 totals 17 residues. The CDR3 nucleotides read TGTGCCAGTAGTGCCTACCGGGACCCCCGGAGGGATGAAAAACTGTTTTTT. Translated, it gives CASSAYRDPRRDEKLFF. The full variable domain, completed using reference TRBV19 and TRBJ1-4, is DGGITQSPKYLFRKEGQNVTLSCEQNLNHDAMYWYRQDPGQGLRLIYYSQIVNDFQKGDIAEGYSVSREKKESFPLTVTSAQKNPTAFYLCASSAYRDPRRDEKLFFGSGTQLSVL.

This sequence joins TRBV3-1 (or the pseudogene TRBV3-2) and TRBJ1-5, with D maybe TRBD1 (5 bases). Trimming cost V 0 bases and J 6 bases, with 15 bases left between them. Per germline, CDR1 LGHDT and CDR2 YNNKEL (reference sequence). This CDR3 is 16 amino acids long. The CDR3 DNA reads as TGTGCCAGCAGCCAAGATCTTGGGCAGGGTGGTCAGCCCCAGCATTTT. Amino acids: CASSQDLGQGGQPQHF.

This chain joins TRBV18 and TRBJ1-2; 9 bases are shared with TRBD1. The CDR3 is 16 residues long. V gave up 0 bases and J gave up 2 bases; unmatched junction bases: 4. In germline, CDR1 is KGHSH, CDR2 LQKENI. The CDR3 sequence: CASSPPRGQGNYGYTF. As DNA, the CDR3 is TGTGCCAGCTCACCACCTCGTGGACAGGGGAACTATGGCTACACCTTC.

This clone was seen only a few times. J is TRBJ1-5 and V is TRBV2; 9 nucleotides agree with TRBD1. Germline V gene sequence: CDR1 SNHLY, CDR2 FYNNEI. The CDR3 runs 19 residues. With V trimmed by 6 bases and J by 0 bases, 15 bases remained unmatched. In DNA form, the CDR3 reads TGTGCCAGCAGAGGACAGGGGCCGACTCCAACGACTAGCAATCAGCCCCAGCATTTT. This encodes CASRGQGPTPTTSNQPQHF.

The rearrangement uses TRBV11-2 and TRBJ2-1, with D unclear. The CDR3 has 11 amino acids. Germline-derived CDR1 and CDR2 are SGHAT and FQNNGV. The germline V and J ends were trimmed by 5 bases and 10 bases, with 9 bases remaining between them. CDR3 coding DNA: TGTGCCAGCAGCCGACATTACGAGCAGTTCTTC. The encoded protein is CASSRHYEQFF.

V gene TRBV19 combines with J gene TRBJ1-2; no clear D gene. V lost 10 bases, J lost 7 bases, and 16 bases lay in between. This CDR3 has 12 amino acids. Germline V gives CDR1 LNHDA, CDR2 SQIVND (reference sequence). CDR3 amino acids: CATWRDGVGYTF. CDR3 bases: TGTGCCACCTGGCGAGATGGGGTTGGCTACACCTTC.

The chain has TRBV18 and TRBJ1-1; 7 nucleotides match TRBD1. The CDR3 has 13 residues. V trimming: 3 bases; J trimming: 8 bases; junction bases outside the gene matches: 6. Germline values: CDR1 KGHSH, CDR2 LQKENI. The CDR3 here is CASSPVPGGEAFF. CDR3 coding DNA: TGTGCCAGCTCACCGGTTCCAGGGGGAGAAGCTTTCTTT.

V and J are TRBV28 and TRBJ1-2, with unresolved D. The CDR3 sequence is 16 residues long. V shed 2 bases and J shed 4 bases, with 17 bases lying between them. In germline, CDR1 is MDHEN, CDR2 SYDVKM. The CDR3 nucleotides are TGTGCCAGCAGTTTACCTCCCCGGGGAACGAGCTATGGCTACACCTTC. It is translated as CASSLPPRGTSYGYTF.

This clone was seen only once. The gene calls are TRBV19 and TRBJ2-5; 10 bases are a match to TRBD1. J was trimmed by 2 bases and V by 8 bases; bases with no gene match: 2. Germline assignment: CDR1 LNHDA and CDR2 SQIVND (reference sequence). The CDR3 spans 13 residues. The CDR3 DNA follows: TGTGCCAGTCGGGACAGGGGTCAAGAGACCCAGTACTTC. Translation: CASRDRGQETQYF.

V usage is TRBV5-5 and J usage is TRBJ1-1; possibly TRBD1 for D (6 bases). CDR3 size: 15 residues. Trimming removed 1 base at V and 7 bases at J, with 17 bases between. Per the germline V gene, CDR1 is SGHKS and CDR2 is YYEKEE (reference sequence). The chain's CDR3 is CASSLTRTAQSEAFF. For the CDR3, the DNA is TGTGCCAGCAGCTTGACCAGGACAGCCCAAAGTGAAGCTTTCTTT.

This rearrangement joins TRBV6-5 to TRBJ2-7; D might be TRBD1 or TRBD2, each matching 5 bases. Deletions cut 2 bases from V and 3 bases from J, with 8 bases between. Germline CDR1 and CDR2: MNHEY and SVGAGI. The CDR3 has 13 amino acids. The CDR3 sequence: CASSYGGNYEQYF. Here the CDR3 DNA reads TGTGCCAGCAGTTACGGGGGAAACTACGAGCAGTACTTC.

The V and J genes are TRBV19 and TRBJ2-5; 8 bases line up with TRBD1. From germline, CDR1 is LNHDA and CDR2 SQIVND (reference sequence). The V segment lost 4 bases and the J segment 2 bases; nucleotides outside the gene matches: 3. The CDR3 runs to 14 residues. CDR3 sequence: CASSTRTGQETQYF. CDR3 nucleotide sequence: TGTGCCAGTAGTACCCGGACAGGGCAAGAGACCCAGTACTTC.